This is a list of T cell receptor beta chains from one sample in a study. TCRdb itself ran the RT-PCR reads through MiXCR, one entry per CDR3 protein. The table lists about 700,000 distinct CDR3 sequences, approximately 15% of them singletons. Source material: memory CD4+ T cells from blood. The receptor set was obtained from a female donor in good health, serving as a healthy control. Both conserved end residues are part of each CDR3. D genes are given only for firm matches. Rows give clone size only sometimes, using once, few, many, or a class for an expanded clone.

cdr3_length,d_call,v_call,clone_size,cdr3_aa
16,TRBD1,TRBV5-1,few,CASSMTQGTRNTEAFF
17,TRBD1,TRBV9,many,CASSARQGASNTGELFF
12,.,TRBV20-1,few,CSALTAYYGYTF
12,.,TRBV12-3/TRBV12-4,few,CASRYREGEAFF
19,TRBD1,TRBV5-6,.,CASSRPGTGMTVWNQPQHF
16,TRBD1,TRBV3-1,.,CASSQGTGTGSYEQYF
11,.,TRBV20-1,many,CSAKGAHGYTF
15,.,TRBV6-5,.,CASSMTGLLAGELFF
16,TRBD2,TRBV30,few,CAWSSFSGRAFYEQYF
13,TRBD2,TRBV5-1,.,CASSLVGLDSVIF
17,TRBD1,TRBV5-1,few,CASSLIPGQGQVYGYTF
17,TRBD2,TRBV5-1,many,CASSLNAASGGQETQYF